The T cell receptor (beta chain) described here comes from a study of blood T cell repertoires in COVID-19. The authors' processing: Amplification from reference gene primers served as the basis for estimated nucleated cell counts. Method: immunoSEQ multiplex PCR; TCRdb's copy keeps in-frame clones and lacks some. V and J calls and clone size are copied from that table; D and trimming were computed from the DNA. The sample lists approximately 230,000 clones, approximately 88% occurring once. The CDR3 loop spans 16 amino acids. With V trimmed by 5 bases and J by 5 bases, 13 bases remained unmatched. From germline, CDR1 is LNHDA and CDR2 SQIVND (reference sequence).

The sequencing sample was made of peripheral blood. This receptor was obtained from a woman aged 25 to 39 with COVID-19, enrolled during active disease. The genes are TRBV19 and TRBJ2-5; TRBD2 matches at 8 bases. The DNA for the CDR3 is TGTGCCAGTAGTTTCGATCCGGGGGGGGCCAGGGAGACCCAGTACTTC. Its translation: CASSFDPGGARETQYF.